This T cell receptor (beta chain) was retrieved from a study of T cell responses to AZD1222 COVID-19 vaccine. General observations from the study: Nearly half of the spike-specific TCRs reportedly recognize variant regions that carry no mutations. Two AZD1222 administrations were followed by greater Spike-specific TCR breadth and depth. The study identified only a handful of AZD1222 recipients as seropositive at baseline.

Clones were read by immunoSEQ multiplex PCR, and TCRdb kept only the in-frame ones, dropping some. Of 150,000 to 200,000 clones in the sample, around 90% were seen once. Per the germline V gene, CDR1 is SGDLS and CDR2 is YYNGEE. V dropped 0 bases and J dropped 5; count of bases not matched to a gene: 4. The length of the CDR3 is 14 residues. For this clone: Its antigen is still unknown.

This rearrangement joins TRBV9 to TRBJ2-7, with 8 bases fitting TRBD2. This receptor was taken from an adult who received the AZD1222 COVID-19 vaccine. Sequencing used peripheral blood, obtained 28 days after the second AZD1222 dose. CDR3 protein: CASSVGLATDEQYF. The DNA of the CDR3 is TGTGCCAGCAGCGTAGGACTAGCGACGGACGAGCAGTACTTC.